The 19 T cell receptor beta chains in this list originate from one sample, sequenced in a study of Ad26.COV2.S vaccination and SARS-CoV-2 variants. Sample treatment: 15 to 20 received Ad26.COV2.S at low or high dose, single or two shots; a few received placebo; per-sample allocation not given. Collection of samples fell on day 63 after the first vaccine or placebo injection. Clones were sequenced by immunoSEQ multiplex PCR, and TCRdb holds only the in-frame ones, with some missing. The profile shows about 460,000 clones, 70% to 90% of them singletons. Material: peripheral blood, obtained in a trial of Ad26.COV2.S vaccine versus placebo. These receptors were collected from a person between 18 and 65 years old who received the Ad26.COV2.S COVID-19 vaccine or a placebo.

The CDR3 coding sequence is TGTGCCACCAGTAGACCCCCCGTGTTAACTAATGAAAAACTGTTTTTT. It specifies CATSRPPVLTNEKLFF. The chain combines TRBV15 with TRBJ1-4; D ambiguous. This CDR3 has 16 residues. CDR1 LNHNV and CDR2 YYDKDF come from the germline V gene (reference sequence). V lost 6 bases to trimming and J lost 1 base, with 15 bases between them.

The CDR3 region is CAWSAQGRTEAFF. The CDR3, as DNA: TGTGCCTGGAGTGCTCAGGGACGTACTGAAGCTTTCTTT. V gene TRBV30 combines with J gene TRBJ1-1; D might be TRBD1 (5 bases). Germline V lookup: CDR1 GTSNPN, CDR2 SVGIG (reference sequence). The ends were cut back, 1 base at V and 5 bases at J, with 11 bases in the middle. The CDR3 covers 13 residues. Complete variable domain (other parts from reference TRBV30 and TRBJ1-1): SQTIHQWPATLVQPVGSPLSLECTVEGTSNPNLYWYRQAAGRGLQLLFYSVGIGQISSEVPQNLSASRPQDRQFILSSKKLLLSDSGFYLCAWSAQGRTEAFFGQGTRLTVV.

The chain is built from TRBV20-1 and TRBJ1-2; 9 nucleotides line up with TRBD1. Per germline, CDR1 DFQATT and CDR2 SNEGSKA (reference sequence). The CDR3 consists of 13 residues. Trimming took 3 bases from V and 7 from J; bases not matched to a gene: 6. In DNA form, the CDR3 reads TGCAGTGCTAGTAACAGGGGGCTCGGTGGCTACACCTTC. Amino acids: CSASNRGLGGYTF.

This clone came up once. J is TRBJ2-2 and V is TRBV4-3; perhaps TRBD1 as D (6 bases). The CDR3 has 17 amino acids. Germline V gene sequence: CDR1 LGHNA, CDR2 YSLEER. V lost 1 base to trimming and J lost 7 bases, with 19 bases between them. Here the CDR3 DNA reads TGCGCCAGCAGCCAAGCCCTCACGGAACAGGGCATCGGGGAGCTGTTTTTT. Translated: CASSQALTEQGIGELFF.

The chain links TRBV5-4 to TRBJ2-1; TRBD2 matches 10 bases. Per the germline V gene, CDR1 is SGHNT and CDR2 is YYREEE (reference sequence). Losses at the gene ends were 0 bases for V and 7 bases for J; bases not matched to a gene: 7. This CDR3 comprises 16 residues. The CDR3 sequence: CASSLGGTSVPNEQFF. CDR3 sequence (DNA): TGTGCCAGCAGCTTGGGGGGGACTAGCGTCCCGAATGAGCAGTTCTTC.

The rearrangement joins TRBV7-9 to TRBJ1-2; 8 nucleotides align to TRBD1. The junction had 7 bases not matched to a gene; V was cut back by 4 bases and J by 9 bases. This CDR3 is built from 13 residues. Germline lookup yields CDR1 SEHNR and CDR2 FQNEAQ (reference sequence). The CDR3 region is CASSYLDRASYTF. The CDR3 coding sequence is TGTGCCAGCAGCTATCTGGACAGGGCGAGCTACACCTTC.

The J gene is TRBJ1-2, the V gene TRBV12-3 or TRBV12-4; D is possibly TRBD1 (5 bases). The V and J ends lost 6 bases and 3 bases respectively, with 11 bases between them. This CDR3 contains 13 residues. The CDR3 sequence is CASSGTSDYGYTF. CDR3 DNA: TGTGCCAGCAGCGGGACTTCCGACTATGGCTACACCTTC.

This chain connects TRBV27 to TRBJ2-1; a weak D match, TRBD2 (5 bases). The length of the CDR3 is 12 residues. The V end lost 6 bases, the J end lost 7 bases, and 10 bases lay between the germline ends. Germline CDR1 reads MNHEY; CDR2 reads SMNVEV (reference sequence). CDR3 bases: TGTGCCAGCAGCCCCACGGGGAATGAGCAGTTCTTC. Translated: CASSPTGNEQFF.

This sequence joins TRBV7-9 and TRBJ1-1; D unresolved. The CDR3 spans 11 residues. Germline V gene lookup returns CDR1 SEHNR and CDR2 FQNEAQ (reference sequence). Trimming removed 2 bases from V and 11 bases from J, with 9 bases in between. The CDR3 spells CASSLYVDAFF. The CDR3 DNA follows: TGTGCCAGCAGCTTATACGTGGATGCTTTCTTT.

The chain recombines TRBV18 with TRBJ1-6; a weak D match, TRBD1 (6 bases). Germline V gives CDR1 KGHSH, CDR2 LQKENI. With 1 base removed from V and 7 bases from J, the gap between germline ends came to 11 bases. The CDR3 length is 15 residues. In nucleotides, the CDR3 is TGTGCCAGCTCACCACTTGAAGGGGGAAATTCACCCCTCCACTTT. It yields the protein CASSPLEGGNSPLHF.

The V and J genes are TRBV5-6 and TRBJ1-5, with 10 bases that match TRBD1. CDR1 is SGHDT and CDR2 is YYEEEE in the germline V gene. Losses at the gene ends were 4 bases for V and 5 bases for J; bases not matched to a gene: 6. The CDR3 sequence is 15 residues long. The CDR3 DNA sequence: TGTGCCAGCAGCGATTCCGGGACAGGGGATCAGCCCCAGCATTTT. Translating gives CASSDSGTGDQPQHF.

V usage is TRBV6-5 and J usage is TRBJ1-2; D gene ambiguous. V was pared by 5 bases and J by 3 bases, with 7 bases between. The CDR3 consists of 12 residues. Looked up from germline, CDR1 is MNHEY and CDR2 is SVGAGI. The CDR3 is CASSQAHYGYTF. CDR3 DNA sequence: TGTGCCAGCAGTCAGGCTCACTATGGCTACACCTTC.

The gene calls are TRBV5-4 and TRBJ2-6, with no clear D. The CDR3 has 15 amino acids. CDR1 and CDR2 from the germline V gene are SGHNT and YYREEE (reference sequence). Trimming shortened V by 0 bases and J by 2 bases, and 6 bases separated the two germline ends. The CDR3, as DNA: TGTGCCAGCAGCTTGGGAGGCACTGGGGCCAACGTCCTGACTTTC. It encodes CASSLGGTGANVLTF.

This clone has a single count. V is TRBV5-1 and J is TRBJ1-4, with 11 positions matching TRBD1. V gave up 4 bases and J gave up 7 bases; unmatched junction bases: 9. CDR3 length equals 16 residues. Germline CDR1 is SGHRS and CDR2 is YFSETQ. Written as DNA, the CDR3 is TGCGCCAGCAGCGCGACCGGGACAGGGGGAGGTGAAAAACTGTTTTTT. This gives the protein CASSATGTGGGEKLFF. The full variable domain, rest sourced from reference TRBV5-1 and TRBJ1-4, is KAGVTQTPRYLIKTRGQQVTLSCSPISGHRSVSWYQQTPGQGLQFLFEYFSETQRNKGNFPGRFSGRQFSNSRSEMNVSTLELGDSALYLCASSATGTGGGEKLFFGSGTQLSVL.

This clone has only one observation. The V and J genes are TRBV6-5 and TRBJ1-2; D call uncertain. The V gene lost 7 bases and the J gene lost 0 bases, with 12 bases spanning the gap. The CDR3 is made up of 14 amino acids. Germline V lookup: CDR1 MNHEY, CDR2 SVGAGI. CDR3 region: CASIKDTANYGYTF. For the CDR3, the DNA is TGTGCCAGCATCAAAGACACAGCTAACTATGGCTACACCTTC.

The chain uses TRBV7-2 and TRBJ2-7; D could derive from TRBD1 or TRBD2 (5 bases each). V was shortened by 0 bases and J by 2 bases, with 11 bases between the two germline ends. The V gene's germline CDR1 is SGHTA and CDR2 FQGNSA. The length of the CDR3 is 15 residues. This chain's CDR3 is CASSLASRDPYEQYF. In nucleotides, the CDR3 is TGTGCCAGCAGCTTAGCCTCTCGGGACCCCTACGAGCAGTACTTC. Based on the CDR3 plus reference TRBV7-2 and TRBJ2-7, the full variable domain is GAGVSQSPSNKVTEKGKDVELRCDPISGHTALYWYRQSLGQGLEFLIYFQGNSAPDKSGLPSDRFSAERTGGSVSTLTIQRTQQEDSAVYLCASSLASRDPYEQYFGPGTRLTVT.

This rearrangement joins TRBV27 to TRBJ2-2; D not resolved. The CDR3 is made up of 12 amino acids. The germline V gene has CDR1 MNHEY and CDR2 SMNVEV (reference sequence). The V gene lost 6 bases and the J gene lost 5 bases, with 7 bases spanning the gap. CDR3 bases: TGTGCCAGCAGACTAAATACCGGGGAGCTGTTTTTT. The encoded protein is CASRLNTGELFF.

The chain links TRBV29-1 to TRBJ1-2; 8 bases are shared with TRBD1. The CDR3 runs to 12 residues. V lost 5 bases to trimming and J lost 4 bases; unmatched junction nucleotides: 3. Germline loops: CDR1 SQVTM, CDR2 ANQGSEA. The CDR3 nucleotides read TGCAGCGTTAAGACAGGGGTCTATGGCTACACCTTC. Translating gives CSVKTGVYGYTF. The full variable domain, with the rest looked up from reference TRBV29-1 and TRBJ1-2, is SAVISQKPSRDICQRGTSLTIQCQVDSQVTMMFWYRQQPGQSLTLIATANQGSEATYESGFVIDKFPISRPNLTFSTLTVSNMSPEDSSIYLCSVKTGVYGYTFGSGTRLTVV.

The V call is TRBV13, the J call TRBJ2-3; 9 positions agree with TRBD1. The germline gives CDR1 PRHDT, CDR2 FYEKMQ (reference sequence). This CDR3 is built from 15 residues. J gave up 3 bases and V 4 bases, and 5 bases lay outside the gene matches. CDR3 nucleotides: TGTGCCAGCAGCTCACAGGGGGCTGAAACAGATACGCAGTATTTT. Encoded protein: CASSSQGAETDTQYF.